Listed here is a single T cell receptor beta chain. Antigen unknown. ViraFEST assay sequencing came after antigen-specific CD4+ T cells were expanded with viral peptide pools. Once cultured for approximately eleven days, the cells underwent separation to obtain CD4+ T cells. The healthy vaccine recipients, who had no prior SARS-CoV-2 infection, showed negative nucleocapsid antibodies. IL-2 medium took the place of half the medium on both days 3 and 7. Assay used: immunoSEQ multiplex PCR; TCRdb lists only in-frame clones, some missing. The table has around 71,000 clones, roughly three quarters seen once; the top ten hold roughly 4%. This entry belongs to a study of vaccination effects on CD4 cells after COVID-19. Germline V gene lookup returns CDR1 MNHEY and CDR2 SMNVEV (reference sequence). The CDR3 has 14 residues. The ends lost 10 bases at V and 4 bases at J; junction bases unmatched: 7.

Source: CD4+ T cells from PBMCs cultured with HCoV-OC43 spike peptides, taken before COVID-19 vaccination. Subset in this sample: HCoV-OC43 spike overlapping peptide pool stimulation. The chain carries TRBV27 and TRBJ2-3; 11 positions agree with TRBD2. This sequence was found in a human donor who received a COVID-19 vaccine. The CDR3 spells CATLGTSGPDTQYF. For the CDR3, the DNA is TGTGCCACCCTGGGGACTAGCGGTCCAGATACGCAGTATTTT.